The 23 T cell receptor beta chains below all came from one sample that was sequenced in a study of blood T cell repertoires in COVID-19. Profiled with immunoSEQ multiplex PCR; TCRdb holds only in-frame clones, not every one. The sample records hundreds of thousands of clones, roughly 89% being singletons. Source material: peripheral blood. The receptors come from a woman aged 25 to 39 with COVID-19, enrolled during active disease.

The rearrangement links TRBV6-4 to TRBJ1-2, with no clear D. The CDR3 has 11 residues. CDR1 is MRHNA, CDR2 SNTAGT, per germline. V was clipped by 10 bases and J by 7 bases, with 13 bases between them. DNA of the CDR3: TGTGCCACACTAACTTCGGGTGGCTACACCTTC. It translates to CATLTSGGYTF.

This clone was detected once. The chain joins TRBV11-3 to TRBJ2-1; TRBD1 matches 7 bases. This CDR3 spans 13 amino acids. Germline CDR1 SGHNT, CDR2 YENEEA. V trimming: 5 bases; J trimming: 7 bases; junction bases outside the gene matches: 5. This CDR3 is CASSPGQTNEQFF. CDR3 in DNA: TGTGCCAGCAGCCCGGGACAGACTAATGAGCAGTTCTTC. Supplemented by reference TRBV11-3 and TRBJ2-1, the full variable domain reads EAGVVQSPRYKIIEKKQPVAFWCNPISGHNTLYWYLQNLGQGPELLIRYENEEAVDDSQLPKDRFSAERLKGVDSTLKIQPAELGDSAVYLCASSPGQTNEQFFGPGTRLTVL.

Only one count was recorded for this clone. At the DNA level, this CDR3 is encoded by other sequences in the same sample as well. The V and J genes are TRBV6-6 and TRBJ1-2; maybe TRBD1 (5 bases). CDR3 length equals 14 residues. Germline values: CDR1 MNHNY, CDR2 SVGAGI (reference sequence). Trimming stripped 0 bases from V and 2 bases from J, with 7 bases between. CDR3 protein: CASSYSPGNYGYTF. CDR3 nucleotide sequence: TGTGCCAGCAGTTACTCACCAGGGAACTATGGCTACACCTTC.

This chain joins TRBV5-4 and TRBJ2-3; D may be TRBD1 (5 bases). The germline V gene has CDR1 SGHNT and CDR2 YYREEE (reference sequence). The ends were cut back, 3 bases at V and 2 bases at J, with 13 bases in the middle. The CDR3 has 15 amino acids. The chain's CDR3 is CASSSTAEFTDTQYF. CDR3 nucleotide sequence: TGTGCCAGCAGCTCGACAGCCGAATTCACAGATACGCAGTATTTT.

The chain is built from TRBV9 and TRBJ1-2, with D unclear. The CDR3 extends over 14 amino acids. The V end was cut by 4 bases, the J end by 0 bases, with 10 bases between. In germline, CDR1 is SGDLS, CDR2 YYNGEE. CDR3 nucleotides: TGTGCCAGCAGCACTAGGCGGACTAACTATGGCTACACCTTC. It encodes CASSTRRTNYGYTF.

The chain uses TRBV18 and TRBJ1-1; perhaps TRBD1 as D (6 bases). V lost 2 bases, J lost 1 base, and 11 bases lay in between. The germline gives CDR1 KGHSH, CDR2 LQKENI. The CDR3 consists of 15 residues. The DNA for the CDR3 is TGTGCCAGCTCACCATCAGGGGTAGGGAACACTGAAGCTTTCTTT. Translation: CASSPSGVGNTEAFF.

This chain joins TRBV6-4 and TRBJ1-1; 7 bases match TRBD1. V trimming: 4 bases; J trimming: 3 bases; junction bases outside the gene matches: 2. Per germline, CDR1 MRHNA and CDR2 SNTAGT. This CDR3 has 13 amino acids. CDR3 sequence reads: CASSGRGDTEAFF. CDR3 nucleotides: TGTGCCAGCAGTGGCAGGGGGGACACTGAAGCTTTCTTT.

This clone was found once. The chain combines TRBV4-1 with TRBJ2-2; tentative D call: TRBD1 (5 bases). CDR3 length: 16 amino acids. Trimming shortened V by 0 bases and J by 6 bases, and 14 bases separated the two germline ends. CDR1 MGHRA and CDR2 YSYEKL come from the germline V gene. As DNA, the CDR3 is TGCGCCAGCAGCCAAGAGGGTCCCGACAGTCCCGGGGAGCTGTTTTTT. Amino acid sequence: CASSQEGPDSPGELFF.

The chain links TRBV7-9 to TRBJ2-1, with 7 positions matching TRBD1. After removal of 3 bases from V and 7 bases from J, the junction contained 3 bases not matched to a gene. Germline V gene lookup returns CDR1 SEHNR and CDR2 FQNEAQ (reference sequence). CDR3 size: 13 residues. In nucleotides, the CDR3 is TGTGCCAGCAGCTTTGAGGGGGCGAATGAGCAGTTCTTC. It encodes CASSFEGANEQFF.

A remark on this clone: Other DNA sequences in the same sample also yield this CDR3. The V gene is TRBV5-1, the J gene TRBJ1-1; D is undetermined. Trimming took 5 bases from V and 1 from J, leaving 9 bases between them. Germline CDR1 and CDR2: SGHRS and YFSETQ. CDR3 length: 13 amino acids. CDR3 nucleotide sequence: TGCGCCAGCAGAGCTGGTGAGAACACTGAAGCTTTCTTT. Its translation is CASRAGENTEAFF.

The chain combines TRBV6-2 or TRBV6-3 with TRBJ2-7, with a tentative D call TRBD2 (7 bases). Germline V lookup: CDR1 MNHEY, CDR2 SVGEGT. This CDR3 is 16 amino acids long. V lost 6 bases and J 2 bases, leaving 20 bases between the germline ends. Written as DNA, the CDR3 is TGTGCCAGCAGCTCTCTTCCGGGGGGCTTCCCCTACGAGCAGTACTTC. Protein sequence: CASSSLPGGFPYEQYF.

The chain combines TRBV6-1 with TRBJ1-5; 8 bases map to TRBD1. V dropped 1 base and J dropped 10; count of bases not matched to a gene: 15. Looked up from germline, CDR1 is MNHNS and CDR2 is SASEGT. The CDR3 contains 17 residues. CDR3 nucleotide sequence: TGTGCCAGCAGTGAAGGGCCCGGACAGGGAACGCCGCGACCCCAGCATTTT. It yields the protein CASSEGPGQGTPRPQHF.

The rearrangement joins TRBV11-1 to TRBJ2-5, with 12 bases fitting TRBD2. V lost 5 bases and J lost 5; bases outside the gene matches: 9. The CDR3 totals 16 residues. Germline CDR1 and CDR2: SGHAT and FQDESV (reference sequence). This CDR3 reads CASSPRGLAGGETQYF. In DNA form, the CDR3 reads TGTGCCAGCAGCCCACGAGGCCTAGCGGGGGGGGAGACCCAGTACTTC.

This rearrangement joins TRBV6-5 to TRBJ2-1; D is uncertain. Germline loops: CDR1 MNHEY, CDR2 SVGAGI. The CDR3 is made up of 14 amino acids. V lost 3 bases to trimming and J lost 2 bases, with 8 bases between them. The CDR3 DNA reads as TGTGCCAGCAGTTATACACACCCCTACAATGAGCAGTTCTTC. Protein: CASSYTHPYNEQFF.

V and J are TRBV6-2 or TRBV6-3 and TRBJ1-4, with 9 bases aligning to TRBD1. V gave up 6 bases and J gave up 6 bases; unmatched junction bases: 5. The CDR3 consists of 14 residues. CDR1 is MNHEY and CDR2 is SVGEGT in the germline V gene. The CDR3 protein is CASSLGQGYEKLFF. The CDR3 region has the DNA TGTGCCAGCAGCCTGGGACAGGGTTATGAAAAACTGTTTTTT.

The genes are TRBV11-2 and TRBJ1-4, with D tentatively TRBD1 (6 bases). The V gene's germline CDR1 is SGHAT and CDR2 FQNNGV. Trimming stripped 5 bases from V and 8 bases from J, with 21 bases between. The CDR3 totals 16 residues. CDR3 loop: CASSPATGPSREKLFF. The DNA of the CDR3 is TGTGCCAGCAGCCCGGCAACAGGGCCCAGTCGCGAAAAACTGTTTTTT.

J is TRBJ2-4 and V is TRBV19, with D tentatively TRBD1 (5 bases). The length of the CDR3 is 14 residues. V was shortened by 7 bases and J by 15 bases, with 25 bases between the two germline ends. Germline loops: CDR1 LNHDA, CDR2 SQIVND (reference sequence). DNA for the CDR3: TGTGCCAGTACTCCCTCTGAAGTGGCAGGGATATGGTACTTC. Amino acids: CASTPSEVAGIWYF. Full variable domain (rest looked up from reference TRBV19 and TRBJ2-4): DGGITQSPKYLFRKEGQNVTLSCEQNLNHDAMYWYRQDPGQGLRLIYYSQIVNDFQKGDIAEGYSVSREKKESFPLTVTSAQKNPTAFYLCASTPSEVAGIWYFGAGTRLSVL.

This clone was recorded once. The rearrangement links TRBV2 to TRBJ1-6, with 9 nucleotides matching TRBD1. The junction had 9 bases not matched to a gene; V was cut back by 4 bases and J by 11 bases. The CDR3 runs to 15 residues. From germline, CDR1 is SNHLY and CDR2 FYNNEI. The CDR3 loop reads CASSVPRTGDPPLHF. CDR3 DNA: TGTGCCAGCAGTGTCCCGCGGACAGGGGATCCACCCCTCCACTTT. Full variable domain (outside the CDR3, taken from reference TRBV2 and TRBJ1-6): EPEVTQTPSHQVTQMGQEVILRCVPISNHLYFYWYRQILGQKVEFLVSFYNNEISEKSEIFDDQFSVERPDGSNFTLKIRSTKLEDSAMYFCASSVPRTGDPPLHFGNGTRLTVT.

With regard to this clone: Other DNA variants within this sample encode the same CDR3. The gene calls are TRBV6-5 and TRBJ1-1, with D perhaps matching TRBD1 (5 bases). The CDR3 consists of 15 residues. V lost 0 bases and J lost 0, with 8 bases in between. Per germline, CDR1 MNHEY and CDR2 SVGAGI. The CDR3 here is CASSYSRGLNTEAFF. The CDR3, as DNA: TGTGCCAGCAGTTACTCGCGGGGCTTGAACACTGAAGCTTTCTTT.

The chain couples TRBV19 to TRBJ1-2; possibly TRBD1 for D (5 bases). Trimming removed 5 bases at V and 1 base at J, with 14 bases between. There are 15 residues in the CDR3. Germline lookup yields CDR1 LNHDA and CDR2 SQIVND (reference sequence). The CDR3 DNA reads as TGTGCCAGTAGTGGCGGGGACGGATATAACTATGGCTACACCTTC. Translating it yields CASSGGDGYNYGYTF.

The rearrangement joins TRBV5-5 to TRBJ2-3, with D unresolved. The CDR3 runs to 16 residues. From germline, CDR1 is SGHKS and CDR2 YYEKEE (reference sequence). Between the trimmed V and J ends, which lost 1 base and 6 bases, there was a span of 18 bases. CDR3 sequence reads: CASSLLQWSQSDTQYF. The CDR3 bases are TGTGCCAGCAGCTTGCTTCAGTGGAGTCAGTCGGATACGCAGTATTTT. Drawing the rest from reference TRBV5-5 and TRBJ2-3, the complete variable domain is DAGVTQSPTHLIKTRGQQVTLRCSPISGHKSVSWYQQVLGQGPQFIFQYYEKEERGRGNFPDRFSARQFPNYSSELNVNALLLGDSALYLCASSLLQWSQSDTQYFGPGTRLTVL.

The chain couples TRBV2 to TRBJ1-5, with D possibly TRBD1 on 6 matching bases. The V end was cut by 6 bases, the J end by 0 bases, with 21 bases between. Germline V CDR1 and CDR2: SNHLY, FYNNEI. CDR3 length equals 18 residues. The CDR3 protein is CASRIRTRGSYSNQPQHF. CDR3 sequence (DNA): TGTGCCAGCAGGATTAGGACCAGGGGTAGTTATAGCAATCAGCCCCAGCATTTT.

This sequence joins TRBV2 and TRBJ1-2, with 7 bases fitting TRBD1. V shed 3 bases and J 8 bases; nucleotides not matched to a gene: 3. The germline CDR1 and CDR2 sequences are SNHLY and FYNNEI. The CDR3 has 12 residues. The CDR3 DNA reads as TGTGCCAGCAGTGAGACAGGGAAGGGCTACACCTTC. This translates into CASSETGKGYTF.